Sequencing of this T cell receptor (beta chain) was carried out in a study of blood T cells in healthy people across ages. Sample-barcoded 5' priming and a J-beta primer mix drove a second PCR of about 6 to 12 cycles. TCRdb ran MiXCR on the 5' RACE reads and lists one entry per CDR3 protein. The sample shows about 1,800,000 distinct CDR3 sequences, approximately 28% of them seen only once. The germline gives CDR1 MDHEN, CDR2 SYDVKM. Trimming pared 7 bases from V and 2 bases from J, leaving 15 bases between. The CDR3 is 14 amino acids. V and J are TRBV28 and TRBJ2-7; tentative D call: TRBD2 (6 bases). The receptor was isolated from a woman aged 25 to 39 in good health. The material sequenced was blood. CDR3 protein: CASMGGGAPYEQYF. CDR3 nucleotide sequence: TGTGCCAGCATGGGCGGAGGGGCGCCCTACGAGCAGTACTTC.